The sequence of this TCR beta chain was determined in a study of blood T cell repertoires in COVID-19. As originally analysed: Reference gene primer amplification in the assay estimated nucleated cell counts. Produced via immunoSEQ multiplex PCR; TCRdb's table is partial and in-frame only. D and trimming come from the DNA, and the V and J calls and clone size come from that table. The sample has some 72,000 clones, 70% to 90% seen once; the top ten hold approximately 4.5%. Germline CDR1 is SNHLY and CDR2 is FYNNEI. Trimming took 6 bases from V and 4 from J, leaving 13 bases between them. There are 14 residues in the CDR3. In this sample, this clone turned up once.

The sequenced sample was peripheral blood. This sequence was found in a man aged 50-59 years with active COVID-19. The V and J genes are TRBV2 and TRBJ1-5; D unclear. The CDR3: CASSVERGNQPQHF. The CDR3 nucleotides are TGTGCCAGCAGCGTCGAAAGAGGGAATCAGCCCCAGCATTTT.